The 24 T cell receptor beta chains in this list originate from one sample, sequenced in a study of metastatic and nonmetastatic thyroid tumors. Ahead of thyroid surgery, no patient had received treatment of any kind. TCRdb re-clonotyped the PCR reads via MiXCR. The table records over 25,000 clones, 15% of them present only once. The sequencing input was blood. Every receptor here comes from a male donor with papillary thyroid cancer or a benign thyroid nodule (not recorded which). Some clones in this sample may be carry-over from other donors' samples.

This clone was found many times. V gene TRBV28 combines with J gene TRBJ2-1; a possible D gene is TRBD1 (5 bases). The germline V gene encodes CDR1 MDHEN and CDR2 SYDVKM. Trimming cost V 7 bases and J 5 bases, with 12 bases left between them. CDR3 length equals 13 residues. DNA for the CDR3: TGTGCCAGCATCAACAGGAATAACAATGAGCAGTTCTTC. Its translation: CASINRNNNEQFF.

This clone appeared many times. The chain couples TRBV5-1 to TRBJ2-2, with D perhaps matching TRBD2 (5 bases). The germline V gene has CDR1 SGHRS and CDR2 YFSETQ. There are 15 residues in the CDR3. The V gene lost 3 bases and the J gene lost 0 bases, with 9 bases spanning the gap. This CDR3 reads CASSSRVANTGELFF. In nucleotides, the CDR3 is TGCGCCAGCAGCTCGAGGGTGGCGAACACCGGGGAGCTGTTTTTT.

This rearrangement joins TRBV5-1 to TRBJ1-2, with 10 bases that match TRBD1. This CDR3 comprises 12 residues. CDR1 and CDR2 from the germline V gene are SGHRS and YFSETQ. CDR3 in DNA: TGCGCTATCAGCTTTGGGACAGGGGTCTACACCTTC. As protein: CAISFGTGVYTF.

This clone is categorized as medium-sized. V is TRBV27 and J is TRBJ1-3, with no clear D. Deletions cut 5 bases from V and 3 bases from J, with 5 bases between. Germline lookup yields CDR1 MNHEY and CDR2 SMNVEV (reference sequence). CDR3 length equals 12 residues. CDR3 sequence (DNA): TGTGCCAGCAGTCCGGGTGGAAACACCATATATTTT. Translating it yields CASSPGGNTIYF.

This clone was found many times. The rearrangement uses TRBV6-5 and TRBJ2-2; a weak D match, TRBD2 (5 bases). This CDR3 is built from 15 residues. Germline CDR1 and CDR2: MNHEY and SVGAGI. V lost 3 bases and J lost 2, with 10 bases in between. The CDR3 bases are TGTGCCAGCAGTTATCGGACTGACAACACCGGGGAGCTGTTTTTT. This codes for CASSYRTDNTGELFF.

This clone occurred many times. The V call is TRBV20-1, the J call TRBJ1-2; TRBD1 matches 8 bases. V was pared by 0 bases and J by 2 bases, with 8 bases of the junction left unmatched. This CDR3 region has 16 residues. Germline CDR1 reads DFQATT; CDR2 reads SNEGSKA (reference sequence). CDR3 sequence reads: CSARDWAGGRNYGYTF. The CDR3 nucleotides are TGCAGTGCTAGAGATTGGGCAGGGGGCAGAAACTATGGCTACACCTTC.

The chain has TRBV20-1 and TRBJ2-1; no clear D gene. Germline lookup yields CDR1 DFQATT and CDR2 SNEGSKA (reference sequence). The CDR3 spans 14 residues. Trimming removed 1 base from V and 3 bases from J, with 10 bases in between. The CDR3: CSARVVLGYNEQFF. Here the CDR3 DNA reads TGCAGTGCTAGAGTAGTACTTGGCTACAATGAGCAGTTCTTC.

This clone was observed many times. The chain joins TRBV28 to TRBJ1-5; D gene unclear. V was cut by 8 bases and J by 9 bases, with 11 bases left in between. CDR3 size: 11 residues. Germline CDR1 is MDHEN and CDR2 is SYDVKM. The DNA for the CDR3 is TGTGCCAGCGGGTATGTGGGGCCCCAGCATTTT. It yields the protein CASGYVGPQHF.

This clone was detected many times. J is TRBJ1-1 and V is TRBV5-1; D remains unclear. The CDR3 runs 12 residues. Trimming cost V 5 bases and J 3 bases, with 8 bases left between them. The germline V gene has CDR1 SGHRS and CDR2 YFSETQ. This CDR3 reads CASRGSDTEAFF. In DNA form, the CDR3 reads TGCGCCAGCAGGGGTTCGGACACTGAAGCTTTCTTT. The complete variable domain, with remaining parts taken from reference TRBV5-1 and TRBJ1-1, reads KAGVTQTPRYLIKTRGQQVTLSCSPISGHRSVSWYQQTPGQGLQFLFEYFSETQRNKGNFPGRFSGRQFSNSRSEMNVSTLELGDSALYLCASRGSDTEAFFGQGTRLTVV.

A remark on this clone: A single base separates this from a much larger clone, so it may be a read error. V gene TRBV3-1 combines with J gene TRBJ1-2, with 7 nucleotides matching TRBD1. Germline trimming cut 1 base from V and 7 bases from J; bases unmatched to any gene: 12. CDR1 and CDR2 from the germline V gene are LGHDT and YNNKEL (reference sequence). The CDR3 runs to 16 residues. CDR3 protein: CASSQVEGGGRCGYTF. CDR3 nucleotides: TGTGCCAGCAGCCAAGTCGAAGGAGGGGGCCGGTGTGGCTACACCTTC. The whole variable domain, filled in from reference TRBV3-1 and TRBJ1-2, reads DTAVSQTPKYLVTQMGNDKSIKCEQNLGHDTMYWYKQDSKKFLKIMFSYNNKELIINETVPNRFSPKSPDKAHLNLHINSLELGDSAVYFCASSQVEGGGRCGYTFGSGTRLTVV.

This clone was detected ten times or more. The chain employs TRBV7-9 and TRBJ2-7; no clear D gene. The germline gives CDR1 SEHNR, CDR2 FQNEAQ (reference sequence). V was clipped by 5 bases and J by 1 base, with 3 bases between them. There are 11 residues in the CDR3. CDR3 amino acids: CASSPSYEQYF. CDR3 coding DNA: TGTGCCAGCAGCCCATCCTACGAGCAGTACTTC.

This clone was seen more than once but under ten times. This chain joins TRBV28 and TRBJ2-7; 10 bases map to TRBD1. The CDR3 loop spans 14 amino acids. Germline V lookup: CDR1 MDHEN, CDR2 SYDVKM. V gave up 11 bases and J gave up 4 bases; unmatched junction bases: 11. CDR3 sequence: CAVLPGQGGYEQYF. The CDR3 DNA reads TGTGCCGTTCTACCTGGACAGGGGGGTTACGAGCAGTACTTC.

In regard to this clone: A much larger clone sits a single nucleotide away, making a read error possible. The chain has TRBV27 and TRBJ1-4; D gene unclear. Germline values: CDR1 MNHEY, CDR2 SMNVEV (reference sequence). The CDR3 spans 16 residues. Trimming pared 2 bases from V and 9 bases from J, leaving 19 bases between. The CDR3 nucleotides read TGTGCCAGCAGTTTAGTGGCAGGAGGTGGGCCCAAAAAACTGTTTTTT. Protein: CASSLVAGGGPKKLFF.

This clone came up many times. This may arise from a read error, as a much more abundant clone is one base away. V is TRBV6-1 and J is TRBJ2-7; unclear D gene. The CDR3 consists of 14 residues. Germline V gene lookup returns CDR1 MNHNS and CDR2 SASEGT. For the CDR3, the DNA is TGTGCCAGCAGTGAATACGGTCTGAACTACGGGCAGTACTTC. Translated, it gives CASSEYGLNYGQYF.

This clone was seen ten or more times. V and J are TRBV10-1 and TRBJ2-1, with 14 bases lining up with TRBD2. This CDR3 is 14 amino acids long. Germline CDR1 is WNHNN and CDR2 is SYGVQD (reference sequence). J was trimmed by 9 bases and V by 6 bases; bases with no gene match: 4. The CDR3, as DNA: TGCGCCAGCAGGGGACTAGCGGGAGTAGTTGAGCAGTTCTTC. Its translation: CASRGLAGVVEQFF.

This rearrangement joins TRBV18 to TRBJ2-7, with D possibly called TRBD1 or TRBD2 (5 bases each). Germline V gives CDR1 KGHSH, CDR2 LQKENI. Between the trimmed V and J ends, which lost 2 bases and 2 bases, there was a span of 10 bases. This CDR3 spans 14 amino acids. The CDR3 DNA sequence: TGTGCCAGCTCACCAGAAGAGGGACCCTACGAGCAGTACTTC. This encodes CASSPEEGPYEQYF.

By share of the sample, this clone is medium-sized (0.01 to 0.1%). The rearrangement uses TRBV5-1 and TRBJ1-6; 8 bases map to TRBD1. Germline V gives CDR1 SGHRS, CDR2 YFSETQ. V trimming: 6 bases; J trimming: 11 bases; junction bases outside the gene matches: 10. The CDR3 sequence is 14 residues long. CDR3: CASNGGQGGTPLHF. CDR3 bases: TGCGCCAGCAACGGTGGACAGGGAGGAACACCCCTCCACTTT.

This clone was detected a few times. Being one base from a much bigger clone, this may be a read error. J is TRBJ2-5 and V is TRBV18; tentative D call: TRBD2 (5 bases). This CDR3 spans 13 amino acids. Looked up from germline, CDR1 is KGHSH and CDR2 is LQKENI. CDR3 DNA: TGTGCCAGCACACCACCGGGGTGGGAGACCCAGTACTTC. Translating it yields CASTPPGWETQYF.

This clone has more than one count but fewer than ten. J is TRBJ1-6 and V is TRBV6-1; no clear D. Germline V gene lookup returns CDR1 MNHNS and CDR2 SASEGT. The CDR3 is 14 amino acids. V was cut by 6 bases and J by 7 bases, with 13 bases left in between. The CDR3 region is CASRSDGTNSPLHF. The CDR3 region has the DNA TGTGCCAGCAGATCTGACGGAACCAATTCACCCCTCCACTTT.

This chain connects TRBV18 to TRBJ2-7; TRBD1 aligns across 7 bases. This CDR3 contains 15 residues. Germline V gene sequence: CDR1 KGHSH, CDR2 LQKENI. V shed 1 base, J shed 5 bases, and the junction held 8 bases outside the gene matches. The CDR3 DNA is TGTGCCAGCTCACCACGGAAGACAGGGATGGACGAGCAGTACTTC. Translated, it gives CASSPRKTGMDEQYF.

In this sample, this clone turned up many times. V gene TRBV7-3 combines with J gene TRBJ2-3; D is ambiguous. The CDR3 covers 14 residues. With 4 bases removed from V and 1 base from J, the gap between germline ends came to 9 bases. CDR1 SGHTA and CDR2 FQGTGA come from the germline V gene. In DNA, the CDR3 is TGTGCCAGCAGCTCTCAAGCCGGCACAGATACGCAGTATTTT. Translating gives CASSSQAGTDTQYF.

This chain joins TRBV30 and TRBJ2-7, with TRBD1 matching 7 bases. Per the germline V gene, CDR1 is GTSNPN and CDR2 is SVGIG (reference sequence). The CDR3 contains 13 residues. Trimming at V came to 3 bases and at J to 2 bases, leaving 4 bases not matched to a gene. CDR3 DNA: TGTGCCTGGAGCAGACAGGGCGCCTACGAGCAGTACTTC. Translation gives CAWSRQGAYEQYF.

This clone showed up many times. The V call is TRBV19, the J call TRBJ1-5, with TRBD1 matching over 7 bases. CDR3 length: 14 residues. Germline V gene data show CDR1 as LNHDA and CDR2 as SQIVND (reference sequence). Trimming removed 5 bases from V and 4 bases from J; junction bases left unmatched: 5. The CDR3 region has the DNA TGTGCCAGTAGTCCAGGGACAGAAAATCAGCCCCAGCATTTT. It is translated as CASSPGTENQPQHF.

Ten or more counts support this clone. The CDR3 is CASSIGGAYETQYF. CDR3 nucleotides: TGTGCCAGTAGTATTGGGGGGGCATATGAGACCCAGTACTTC. The rearrangement joins TRBV19 to TRBJ2-5, with D possibly matching TRBD2 (7 bases). Germline V CDR1 and CDR2: LNHDA, SQIVND (reference sequence). The V gene lost 3 bases and the J gene lost 5 bases, with 13 bases spanning the gap. CDR3 length: 14 amino acids. Supplemented by reference TRBV19 and TRBJ2-5, the full variable domain reads DGGITQSPKYLFRKEGQNVTLSCEQNLNHDAMYWYRQDPGQGLRLIYYSQIVNDFQKGDIAEGYSVSREKKESFPLTVTSAQKNPTAFYLCASSIGGAYETQYFGPGTRLLVL.